This entry features one TCR beta chain sequence. Its antigen is still unknown. Germline V gene data show CDR1 as MNHEY and CDR2 as SVGEGT. The CDR3 consists of 13 residues. V was clipped by 5 bases and J by 9 bases; unmatched bases: 7. Profiling relied on immunoSEQ multiplex PCR, and the TCRdb table lists in-frame clones only, not all of them. The repertoire holds 95,000 to 120,000 clones, about 91% seen once, with 5.5% to 7.5% in the top ten. The sample originates from a study of T cell responses to AZD1222 COVID-19 vaccine. Regarding the study as a whole: Baseline testing showed seropositivity in only six AZD1222 recipients. It should be noted that donors were predominantly white British and more often female, and clonal diversity was possibly underestimated.

The receptor was derived from an adult who received the AZD1222 COVID-19 vaccine. Here the sequenced sample was peripheral blood, taken 28 days after the second AZD1222 dose. The chain is built from TRBV6-2 or TRBV6-3 and TRBJ2-1; 7 bases agree with TRBD2. The CDR3 reads CASSNQAGFEQFF. CDR3 sequence (DNA): TGTGCCAGCAGTAACCAAGCGGGGTTTGAGCAGTTCTTC.